These T cell receptor beta chains were read from a single sample in a study of blood T cell repertoires in COVID-19. Profiled with immunoSEQ multiplex PCR; TCRdb holds only in-frame clones, not every one. The table records about 160,000 clones, about four fifths of them present only once. The material sequenced was PBMCs or T cells enriched from blood (not recorded which). The receptors stem from a woman aged 45 to 65 in a cohort exposed to, infected with or recovered from COVID-19 (not recorded which). Each CDR3 is given with its conserved first and last residue. Each record gives: CDR3 length, D gene, V gene, CDR3 protein. A D gene is named only where the DNA matches it firmly.

12,.,TRBV9,CASSVGGGEQYF
14,.,TRBV9,CASSVGGDYNEQFF
15,.,TRBV30,CAWSVGGLGTGELFF
16,TRBD2,TRBV7-9,CASSPGTSGSIKTQYF
14,.,TRBV6-2/TRBV6-3,CASSRPGGNQPQHF
13,.,TRBV2,CASSGQTNQPQHF
15,TRBD1,TRBV9,CASSARDRGGSPLHF
16,TRBD1,TRBV5-4,CASSLVFRSGGREAFF
15,TRBD1,TRBV7-9,CASRPGTANTGELFF
12,.,TRBV19,CASLGRPSPQHF
14,TRBD1,TRBV9,CASSPGQGANGYTF
14,.,TRBV28,CASSLQILNTEAFF
15,TRBD2,TRBV4-2,CASSQDIAGVYEQYF
16,TRBD2,TRBV4-2,CASSTSGGSSTDTQYF
16,TRBD2,TRBV5-1,CASSPRGGQRTDTQYF
16,TRBD1,TRBV7-9,CASVPRDSVRGHGYTF
15,TRBD2,TRBV6-4,CASSPSGSLTGELFF
15,.,TRBV11-3,CASSLGGGTNNEQFF
18,TRBD2,TRBV10-1,CPTVCSGGQHTNYNEQFF
14,.,TRBV19,CASSIRQGGYEQYF
14,TRBD2,TRBV7-3,CASSLRTSRVSQYF
16,.,TRBV19,CASSMDPGSYNSPLHF
16,.,TRBV6-1,CASSEAGLRGSYEQYF
19,TRBD2,TRBV28,CASSRSGTSGRRGQETQYF
16,.,TRBV5-1,CASSLGPPPGTDTQYF
16,TRBD1,TRBV18,CASSLARTGGADTQYF
13,.,TRBV6-5,CASSRGVNTEAFF
12,.,TRBV28,CASSRTGEKLFF
12,TRBD2,TRBV6-5,CASTKREGEQFF
16,TRBD1,TRBV28,CASKKDRDSSNQPQHF
14,TRBD2,TRBV6-5,CASRAGTNSYEQYF
14,.,TRBV5-1,CASSLVGQNYGYTF
15,TRBD1,TRBV7-3,CASSLRQGETYEQYF
16,.,TRBV5-1,CASSPRAKGGGETQYF
15,.,TRBV7-3,CASSLAPAVSNEQFF
22,TRBD1,TRBV9,CASSDVGCVGAGGEATNEKLFF
15,.,TRBV19,CASISAGAWNQPQHF
15,.,TRBV3-1/TRBV3-2,CASSQVRGVRSPLHF
16,TRBD2,TRBV2,CASSEARTSTYNEQFF
13,.,TRBV7-2,CASREGPYGELFF
14,.,TRBV28,CASSLTGVENEQFF
18,.,TRBV28,CASSLHRRGGALNTEAFF
15,TRBD2,TRBV18,CASSPTSGKQETQYF
13,.,TRBV12-3/TRBV12-4,CASSLNGGTEAFF
14,TRBD2,TRBV7-6,CASSFLAGDYEQFF
19,TRBD2,TRBV27,CASSQSGLAGGRGTDTQYF
14,TRBD1,TRBV30,CAWSRTGSTDTQYF
15,.,TRBV5-6,CASSLAQLPGNTIYF
15,.,TRBV3-1/TRBV3-2,CASSQDNRDQVGLFF
15,TRBD2,TRBV19,CASSTLAGGYNEQFF
15,TRBD2,TRBV15,CATSRKGLATDTQYF
15,.,TRBV5-5,CASSFYGQSYNEQFF
17,.,TRBV14,CASSQLLLSGPNNEQFF
13,.,TRBV25-1,CASRGGGIGELFF
15,.,TRBV19,CASNYNGGSYNEQFF
15,.,TRBV9,CASSVQAGVGETQYF